Following are 15 T cell receptor beta chains from one sample sequenced in a study of cytomegalovirus exposure and HLA in healthy donors. PCR involved 60 Vbeta and 13 Jbeta primers. Profiled with immunoSEQ multiplex PCR; TCRdb holds only in-frame clones, not every one. The profile covers 150,000 to 200,000 clones, with about 85% appearing a single time and 1.6% taken by the ten largest. Sequencing was carried out using PBMCs. These receptors all come from a woman in her 50s in good health and CMV-seronegative.

In nucleotides, the CDR3 is TGTGCCAGTACTCTCAAGGGACAGGGGGATCAGCCCCAGCATTTT. Translated, it gives CASTLKGQGDQPQHF. The chain carries TRBV19 and TRBJ1-5, with 11 bases aligning to TRBD1. Trimming at V came to 7 bases and at J to 5 bases, leaving 7 bases not matched to a gene. The CDR3 has 15 amino acids. The germline V gene has CDR1 LNHDA and CDR2 SQIVND (reference sequence).

This chain uses TRBV11-1 with TRBJ1-1; D gene unclear. Germline lookup yields CDR1 SGHAT and CDR2 FQDESV (reference sequence). Trimming removed 2 bases from V and 5 bases from J, with 9 bases in between. The length of the CDR3 is 13 residues. CDR3 region: CASSLSLVTEAFF. CDR3 coding DNA: TGTGCCAGCAGCTTATCTCTAGTGACTGAAGCTTTCTTT. The full variable domain, completed using reference TRBV11-1 and TRBJ1-1, is EAEVAQSPRYKITEKSQAVAFWCDPISGHATLYWYRQILGQGPELLVQFQDESVVDDSQLPKDRFSAERLKGVDSTLKIQPAELGDSAMYLCASSLSLVTEAFFGQGTRLTVV.

CDR3 protein: CASSPRTGPPEAFF. The CDR3 DNA sequence: TGTGCCAGCAGCCCCAGGACAGGGCCGCCGGAAGCTTTCTTT. This rearrangement joins TRBV9 to TRBJ1-1; 8 nucleotides align to TRBD1. The trim removed 4 bases at V and 8 bases at J, leaving 10 bases unmatched. The CDR3 totals 14 residues. Germline assignment: CDR1 SGDLS and CDR2 YYNGEE. Combining the CDR3 with reference TRBV9 and TRBJ1-1 gives the whole variable domain DSGVTQTPKHLITATGQRVTLRCSPRSGDLSVYWYQQSLDQGLQFLIQYYNGEERAKGNILERFSAQQFPDLHSELNLSSLELGDSALYFCASSPRTGPPEAFFGQGTRLTVV.

V and J are TRBV5-1 and TRBJ2-2; 7 nucleotides align to TRBD1. Germline values: CDR1 SGHRS, CDR2 YFSETQ. Trimming cost V 4 bases and J 2 bases; bases outside gene matches: 5. The CDR3 length is 15 residues. In nucleotides, the CDR3 is TGCGCCAGCAGCCGCGACAGGGTCAACACCGGGGAGCTGTTTTTT. It yields the protein CASSRDRVNTGELFF.

The sample holds a few counts of this clone. This sequence joins TRBV5-6 and TRBJ1-1; 7 positions agree with TRBD1. CDR3 size: 16 residues. CDR1 SGHDT and CDR2 YYEEEE come from the germline V gene. The junction had 11 bases not matched to a gene; V was cut back by 4 bases and J by 2 bases. Here the CDR3 DNA reads TGTGCCAGCAGCCTCATTGGACAGGAGATTAACACTGAAGCTTTCTTT. Protein sequence: CASSLIGQEINTEAFF.

The chain uses TRBV4-1 and TRBJ2-5; TRBD2 matches 11 bases. This CDR3 has 17 amino acids. Trimming removed 4 bases from V and 5 bases from J; junction bases left unmatched: 12. Germline V gene lookup returns CDR1 MGHRA and CDR2 YSYEKL. Here the CDR3 reads CASSPLITSGRGETQYF. The CDR3, as DNA: TGCGCCAGCAGCCCCTTAATAACTAGCGGGAGAGGCGAGACCCAGTACTTC.

This chain links TRBV7-2 with TRBJ2-5; 8 nucleotides match TRBD2. The germline gives CDR1 SGHTA, CDR2 FQGNSA. With V trimmed by 5 bases and J by 3 bases, 5 bases remained unmatched. The CDR3 sequence is 14 residues long. The CDR3: CASSPLAGKETQYF. The DNA of the CDR3 is TGTGCCAGCAGCCCCTTAGCGGGGAAAGAGACCCAGTACTTC.

The gene calls are TRBV29-1 and TRBJ2-5; D unresolved. CDR3 length: 11 amino acids. Per the germline V gene, CDR1 is SQVTM and CDR2 is ANQGSEA. Trimming cost V 1 base and J 5 bases, with 5 bases left between them. The CDR3 sequence is CSVEGLETQYF. CDR3 coding DNA: TGCAGCGTTGAAGGGCTCGAGACCCAGTACTTC.

The rearrangement joins TRBV27 to TRBJ1-1; no clear D gene. V was clipped by 7 bases and J by 2 bases, with 11 bases between them. Germline CDR1 MNHEY, CDR2 SMNVEV (reference sequence). The CDR3 sequence is 13 residues long. The CDR3 protein is CASKSWPNTEAFF. The CDR3 nucleotides are TGTGCCAGCAAATCATGGCCCAACACTGAAGCTTTCTTT.

The chain recombines TRBV19 with TRBJ2-2; TRBD2 might be the D (6 bases). Trimming shortened V by 7 bases and J by 2 bases, and 20 bases separated the two germline ends. Germline lookup yields CDR1 LNHDA and CDR2 SQIVND (reference sequence). The CDR3 is 17 residues long. CDR3 in amino acids: CASNRRRGPANTGELFF. The CDR3 region has the DNA TGTGCCAGTAACCGAAGGAGGGGACCGGCCAACACCGGGGAGCTGTTTTTT.

This clone turned up a few times. The chain employs TRBV27 and TRBJ2-3, with 8 bases fitting TRBD2. Looked up from germline, CDR1 is MNHEY and CDR2 is SMNVEV (reference sequence). The CDR3 contains 15 residues. Trimming cost V 11 bases and J 0 bases; bases outside gene matches: 10. This chain's CDR3 is CAARKRETSTDTQYF. The CDR3 DNA is TGTGCCGCCCGAAAGCGGGAGACTAGCACAGATACGCAGTATTTT.

The V call is TRBV11-3, the J call TRBJ1-3; 8 bases align to TRBD1. With 5 bases clipped from V and 3 bases from J, the junction kept 6 bases outside the gene matches. Germline V gene sequence: CDR1 SGHNT, CDR2 YENEEA. This CDR3 spans 15 amino acids. DNA of the CDR3: TGTGCCAGCAGCGAAGCTACAGGGGGTGGAAACACCATATATTTT. Encoded protein: CASSEATGGGNTIYF. Full variable domain (missing parts from reference TRBV11-3 and TRBJ1-3): EAGVVQSPRYKIIEKKQPVAFWCNPISGHNTLYWYLQNLGQGPELLIRYENEEAVDDSQLPKDRFSAERLKGVDSTLKIQPAELGDSAVYLCASSEATGGGNTIYFGEGSWLTVV.

The rearrangement links TRBV5-1 to TRBJ2-1, with 7 nucleotides matching TRBD1. This CDR3 has 15 residues. CDR1 SGHRS and CDR2 YFSETQ come from the germline V gene. The ends lost 4 bases at V and 2 bases at J; junction bases unmatched: 6. The CDR3 region is CASSLPGTAYNEQFF. CDR3 in DNA: TGCGCCAGCAGCCTCCCCGGGACAGCCTACAATGAGCAGTTCTTC. The complete variable domain, with remaining parts taken from reference TRBV5-1 and TRBJ2-1, reads KAGVTQTPRYLIKTRGQQVTLSCSPISGHRSVSWYQQTPGQGLQFLFEYFSETQRNKGNFPGRFSGRQFSNSRSEMNVSTLELGDSALYLCASSLPGTAYNEQFFGPGTRLTVL.

This chain uses TRBV4-3 with TRBJ2-1; 7 nucleotides line up with TRBD1. The CDR3 is 18 residues long. After removal of 0 bases from V and 5 bases from J, the junction contained 13 bases not matched to a gene. Germline V CDR1 and CDR2: LGHNA, YSLEER. The CDR3 DNA sequence: TGCGCCAGCAGCCAAGATGCCGGGCAGGGGGTCAACAACAATGAGCAGTTCTTC. It yields the protein CASSQDAGQGVNNNEQFF.

For this clone: In the same sample, other DNA sequences code for this CDR3. The chain combines TRBV6-4 with TRBJ1-4; 8 bases line up with TRBD1. With V trimmed by 0 bases and J by 6 bases, 3 bases remained unmatched. Germline CDR1 and CDR2: MRHNA and SNTAGT. The CDR3 length is 15 residues. CDR3 nucleotide sequence: TGTGCCAGCAGTGACTCAGCAGGGGGCCATGAAAAACTGTTTTTT. Protein: CASSDSAGGHEKLFF.